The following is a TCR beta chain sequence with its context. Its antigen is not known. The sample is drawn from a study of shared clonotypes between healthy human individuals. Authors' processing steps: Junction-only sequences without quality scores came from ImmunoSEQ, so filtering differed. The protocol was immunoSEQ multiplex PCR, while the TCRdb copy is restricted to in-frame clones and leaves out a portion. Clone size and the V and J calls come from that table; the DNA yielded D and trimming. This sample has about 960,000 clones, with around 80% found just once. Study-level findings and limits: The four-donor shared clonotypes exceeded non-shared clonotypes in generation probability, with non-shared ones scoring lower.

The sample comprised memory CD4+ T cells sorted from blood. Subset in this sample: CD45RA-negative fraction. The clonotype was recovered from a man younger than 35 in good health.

In DNA form, the CDR3 reads TGTGCCAGCCGACAGGATTCCTACGAGCAGTACTTC. It translates to CASRQDSYEQYF. The J gene is TRBJ2-7, the V gene TRBV25-1, with D possibly matching TRBD1 (6 bases). This CDR3 has 12 amino acids. Germline loops: CDR1 MGHDK, CDR2 SYGVNS. V was clipped by 8 bases and J by 1 base, with 9 bases between them.